A selection of T cell receptor beta chains follows, all from one sample in a study of T cell repertoires in cytomegalovirus infection. TCRdb re-called the reads with MiXCR, one entry per CDR3 protein. The sample includes more than 200,000 distinct CDR3 sequences, 9.1% of them seen just once. Sequenced sample: PBMCs. These receptors came from a human donor in good health (CMV status not recorded). Some clones in this sample may be carry-over from other donors' samples. Each CDR3 is given with its conserved first and last residue. A D gene is named only where the DNA matches it firmly. Rows give clone size only sometimes, using once, few, many, or a class for an expanded clone.

size: many; V: TRBV28; J: TRBJ1-1; D: NA; DNA: TGTGCCAGTATCGGGGGACCGAACACTGAAGCTTTCTTT; CDR3: CASIGGPNTEAFF
size: many; V: TRBV28; J: TRBJ1-1; D: NA; DNA: TGTGCCAGCAGGCCTCATATGAACACTGAAGCTTTCTTT; CDR3: CASRPHMNTEAFF
size: many; V: TRBV6-1; J: TRBJ2-2; D: TRBD2; DNA: TGTGCCAGCAGAGCCACTAGCGGGAGTATCGGGGAGCTGTTTTTT; CDR3: CASRATSGSIGELFF
size: many; V: TRBV25-1; J: TRBJ1-2; D: NA; DNA: TGTGCCAGCAGTGACTATAGTCAGGGTGATGGCTACACCTTC; CDR3: CASSDYSQGDGYTF
size: many; V: TRBV11-2; J: TRBJ2-5; D: NA; DNA: TGTGCCAGCAGCCTTCTAGGGCGGGAATGGGAGACCCAGTACTTC; CDR3: CASSLLGREWETQYF
size: many; V: TRBV12-3/TRBV12-4; J: TRBJ1-5; D: TRBD1; DNA: TGTGCCAGCAGTTTGGGTTACCCAGACAGGGGCAATCAGCCCCAGCATTTT; CDR3: CASSLGYPDRGNQPQHF
size: many; V: TRBV6-5; J: TRBJ2-2; D: TRBD1; DNA: TGTGCCAGCAGCGGCTGGGACAGGGGGCCTACCGGGGAGCTGTTTTTT; CDR3: CASSGWDRGPTGELFF
size: NA; V: TRBV5-1; J: TRBJ1-4; D: TRBD1; DNA: TGCGCCAGCAGCTTACCAGGGGGCGTTGAAAAACTGTTTTTT; CDR3: CASSLPGGVEKLFF
size: NA; V: TRBV20-1; J: TRBJ2-7; D: NA; DNA: TGCAGTGCTAGAGATCGACTAGACTACGAGCAGTACTTC; CDR3: CSARDRLDYEQYF
size: many; V: TRBV7-2; J: TRBJ1-6; D: NA; DNA: TGTGCCAGCAGCGAGTTGGCCTATAATTCACCCCTCCACTTT; CDR3: CASSELAYNSPLHF
size: NA; V: TRBV15; J: TRBJ1-3; D: NA; DNA: TGTGCCACCAGCAGACTCACCTCTGGAAACACCATATATTTT; CDR3: CATSRLTSGNTIYF
size: many; V: TRBV19; J: TRBJ2-1; D: TRBD1; DNA: TGTGCCAGTAGCTCGGGACAGAACTCCTACAATGAGCAGTTCTTC; CDR3: CASSSGQNSYNEQFF
size: NA; V: TRBV19; J: TRBJ1-1; D: NA; DNA: TGTGCCAGTAGTCTGGGGGTGGGCTCTGAAGCTTTCTTT; CDR3: CASSLGVGSEAFF
size: NA; V: TRBV29-1; J: TRBJ2-7; D: TRBD1; DNA: TGCAGCGTTTTGGGACAGGGGGAGTTCGAGCAGTACTTC; CDR3: CSVLGQGEFEQYF
size: NA; V: TRBV7-2; J: TRBJ2-3; D: NA; DNA: TGTGCCAGCAGCTTCGTTGGGAGTAGCACAGATACGCAGTATTTT; CDR3: CASSFVGSSTDTQYF
size: few; V: TRBV12-3/TRBV12-4; J: TRBJ1-1; D: NA; DNA: TGTGCCAGCAGCGTTTGGGGGACTGAAGCTTTCTTT; CDR3: CASSVWGTEAFF
size: NA; V: TRBV3-1; J: TRBJ2-6; D: TRBD1; DNA: TGTGCCAGCAGCCCGGGACAGATCAACTCTGGGGCCAACGTCCTGACTTTC; CDR3: CASSPGQINSGANVLTF
size: NA; V: TRBV20-1; J: TRBJ1-1; D: TRBD1; DNA: TGCAGTGCTGCAAAAGGGACAGGTGCTGGCACTGAAGCTTTCTTT; CDR3: CSAAKGTGAGTEAFF
size: many; V: TRBV7-2; J: TRBJ2-5; D: NA; DNA: TGTGCCAGCAGCTCGGGACCTCAAGAGACCCAGTACTTC; CDR3: CASSSGPQETQYF
size: many; V: TRBV30; J: TRBJ1-2; D: NA; DNA: TGTGCCTGGAGCCGACTAAGTGGGGCCTATGGCTACACCTTC; CDR3: CAWSRLSGAYGYTF
size: few; V: TRBV20-1; J: TRBJ1-2; D: NA; DNA: TGCAGTGCTAGAGCGGAGGACTATGGCTACACCTTC; CDR3: CSARAEDYGYTF
size: many; V: TRBV6-6; J: TRBJ1-1; D: NA; DNA: TGTGCCAGCAGAGAGGACAGTAACACTGAAGCTTTCTTT; CDR3: CASREDSNTEAFF
size: NA; V: TRBV6-2/TRBV6-3; J: TRBJ2-7; D: TRBD1; DNA: TGTGCCAGCAGTTACTCCCGTAAGGACAGGCCTACCTACGAGCAGTACTTC; CDR3: CASSYSRKDRPTYEQYF
size: few; V: TRBV6-5; J: TRBJ1-1; D: NA; DNA: TGTGCCAGCAGGCCGGGACGGTCGAACACTGAAGCTTTCTTT; CDR3: CASRPGRSNTEAFF
size: many; V: TRBV30; J: TRBJ2-1; D: NA; DNA: TGTGCCTGGAGGCCGCTGGCCTACAATGAGCAGTTCTTC; CDR3: CAWRPLAYNEQFF
size: NA; V: TRBV5-6; J: TRBJ2-5; D: NA; DNA: TGTGCCAGCAGCTTGCTGGGAAACCAAGAGACCCAGTACTTC; CDR3: CASSLLGNQETQYF